The rows below give T cell receptor beta chains drawn from one sample of a study of blood T cell repertoires in COVID-19. Clones were sequenced by immunoSEQ multiplex PCR, and TCRdb holds only the in-frame ones, with some missing. The repertoire includes fewer than 200,000 clones, about 81% of them detected once, and more than 7.5% sits in the top ten. The material sequenced was peripheral blood. Every receptor here comes from a woman between 65 and 79 years old with acute or convalescent COVID-19. The CDR3 runs from the conserved cysteine through the conserved F or W. Fields, in order: D gene, V gene, J gene, CDR3 DNA, CDR3 protein. A D gene is named only where the DNA matches it firmly.

d_gene: TRBD1
v_gene: TRBV6-1
j_gene: TRBJ1-3
CDR3nt: TGTGCCAGCAGTGAAGGCACAGGGGGGGGTTGGAACACCATATATTTT
CDR3aa: CASSEGTGGGWNTIYF

d_gene: TRBD1
v_gene: TRBV14
j_gene: TRBJ2-7
CDR3nt: TGTGCCAGCAGATCGGGACAGGGAGGTTACGAGCAGTACTTC
CDR3aa: CASRSGQGGYEQYF

d_gene: -
v_gene: TRBV6-5
j_gene: TRBJ2-5
CDR3nt: TGTGCCAGCAACAGGCTTCAGTTGGAAGAGACCCAGTACTTC
CDR3aa: CASNRLQLEETQYF

d_gene: -
v_gene: TRBV7-2
j_gene: TRBJ2-7
CDR3nt: TGTGCCAGCAGCTTAGAACCCCCCCCGAGCTCCTACGAGCAGTACTTC
CDR3aa: CASSLEPPPSSYEQYF

d_gene: TRBD2
v_gene: TRBV6-7
j_gene: TRBJ2-1
CDR3nt: TGTGCCAGCAGTTACATAACGCGGGGGGGGATCCACAATGAGCAGTTCTTC
CDR3aa: CASSYITRGGIHNEQFF

d_gene: -
v_gene: TRBV10-3
j_gene: TRBJ1-2
CDR3nt: TGTGCCATCAGTGTTCAGGGTTATGGCTACACCTTC
CDR3aa: CAISVQGYGYTF

d_gene: -
v_gene: TRBV30
j_gene: TRBJ1-2
CDR3nt: TGTGCCTGGAGTAGGGGGGGCGCAGGTCCCAACTATGGCTACACCTTC
CDR3aa: CAWSRGGAGPNYGYTF

d_gene: TRBD1
v_gene: TRBV5-1
j_gene: TRBJ2-7
CDR3nt: TGCGCCAGCAGCCCAACGACAGGGTCCTACGAGCAGTACTTC
CDR3aa: CASSPTTGSYEQYF

d_gene: TRBD2
v_gene: TRBV6-2/TRBV6-3
j_gene: TRBJ2-2
CDR3nt: TGTGCCAGCAGCCCTCGGACTAGCGGAACGAACACCGGGGAGCTGTTTTTT
CDR3aa: CASSPRTSGTNTGELFF

d_gene: -
v_gene: TRBV28
j_gene: TRBJ2-3
CDR3nt: TGTGCCAGCAACCGGGACATAAACACAGATACGCAGTATTTT
CDR3aa: CASNRDINTDTQYF